The next 30 T cell receptor beta chains were all read from a single sample in a study of T cells expressing NK-cell markers. TCRdb re-analyzed the 5' RACE reads; it lists each CDR3 protein once, without DNA. This table holds 550,000 to 600,000 distinct CDR3 sequences. The sample consisted of blood T cells: a sorted CD56 or NKG2C T cell subset, CD4+ or CD8+ T cells, or bulk PBMC T cells (not recorded which). Receptors originate from a man aged 18 to 29 in good health.

The V gene is TRBV5-1, the J gene TRBJ2-3. The germline CDR1 and CDR2 sequences are SGHRS and YFSETQ. The CDR3 has 14 amino acids. Here the CDR3 reads CASSSGGTEDTQYF.

The CDR3 sequence: CASSLISQRYSYNEQFF. The chain uses TRBV12-3 or TRBV12-4 and TRBJ2-1; the D call of TRBD2 rests on TCRdb alone, since no DNA is present to check it. This CDR3 region has 17 residues.

The V call is TRBV29-1, the J call TRBJ2-1; TCRdb gives TRBD1 as the D gene, but with no DNA this cannot be confirmed. The CDR3 loop spans 15 amino acids. The germline V gene has CDR1 SQVTM and CDR2 ANQGSEA. CDR3 loop: CSVDVAPGLYNEQFF.

The chain recombines TRBV29-1 with TRBJ2-5; TCRdb names TRBD1, which stays unverified in the absence of DNA. Germline V gene data show CDR1 as SQVTM and CDR2 as ANQGSEA. CDR3 length: 13 amino acids. CDR3 sequence reads: CSAWDSTKETQYF.

The V call is TRBV21-1, the J call TRBJ1-2; TCRdb reports TRBD1, a call that lacks DNA to check it against. TRBV21-1 is shown as a pseudogene. The CDR3 length is 17 residues. The CDR3 sequence: CASSKPYRQGAHYGYTF.

The chain has TRBV7-8 and TRBJ2-1. The CDR3 contains 14 residues. Germline lookup yields CDR1 SGHVS and CDR2 FQNEAQ. CDR3 sequence: CASSRWEVHNEQFF.

The chain has TRBV24-1 and TRBJ2-2; TCRdb picks TRBD1, but there is no DNA to check that call. CDR1 and CDR2 (germline): KGHDR, SFDVKD. This CDR3 has 16 residues. Here the CDR3 reads CATSSGTGGHTGELFF.

This chain links TRBV20-1 with TRBJ2-3; the D call of TRBD1 rests on TCRdb alone, since no DNA is present to check it. Germline V gene lookup returns CDR1 DFQATT and CDR2 SNEGSKA (reference sequence). This CDR3 region has 15 residues. This CDR3 reads CSAIYRAMSTDTQYF.

The genes are TRBV5-1 and TRBJ2-2. The CDR3 consists of 17 residues. The germline V gene encodes CDR1 SGHRS and CDR2 YFSETQ. CDR3 amino acids: CASSLRPGSSNTGELFF.

The chain carries TRBV5-1 and TRBJ2-3; lacking DNA, the TRBD1 call made by TCRdb goes unchecked. The CDR3 covers 13 residues. CDR1 and CDR2 from the germline V gene are SGHRS and YFSETQ. CDR3: CASIEGAGDTQYF.

The chain links TRBV20-1 to TRBJ1-2; TCRdb proposes TRBD1, but this gene call is untestable without DNA. From germline, CDR1 is DFQATT and CDR2 SNEGSKA (reference sequence). CDR3 size: 16 residues. The CDR3 is CSANGPAGDRAIGYTF.

The chain employs TRBV29-1 and TRBJ2-1; without DNA, the TCRdb call of TRBD2 cannot be checked. Germline values: CDR1 SQVTM, CDR2 ANQGSEA. This CDR3 region has 15 residues. The CDR3 region is CSVTSGRVGYNEQFF.

The rearrangement joins TRBV2 to TRBJ2-5; there is no DNA to check the TCRdb D call of TRBD2. The CDR3 contains 15 residues. Germline CDR1 reads SNHLY; CDR2 reads FYNNEI. The CDR3 here is CASSEEVNIVETQYF.

V and J are TRBV6-5 and TRBJ1-1. This CDR3 spans 12 amino acids. Germline-derived CDR1 and CDR2 are MNHEY and SVGAGI. CDR3 sequence reads: CASFGPHTEAFF.

The rearrangement uses TRBV3-1 and TRBJ2-7; the TRBD2 assignment by TCRdb is unverifiable without DNA. This CDR3 is 15 amino acids long. Germline loops: CDR1 LGHDT, CDR2 YNNKEL (reference sequence). CDR3 loop: CASSQALAGAYEQYF.

The V call is TRBV29-1, the J call TRBJ1-2; TCRdb gives TRBD1 as the D gene, but with no DNA this cannot be confirmed. Germline values: CDR1 SQVTM, CDR2 ANQGSEA. This CDR3 has 13 amino acids. This CDR3 reads CSAYGGQNYGYTF.

The genes are TRBV6-5 and TRBJ2-4; no DNA is available, so the TRBD1 call from TCRdb remains unchecked. The germline V gene has CDR1 MNHEY and CDR2 SVGAGI. This CDR3 contains 16 residues. CDR3 sequence: CASSYSPGTAKNIQYF.

V is TRBV24-1 and J is TRBJ2-1; the D gene TCRdb calls, TRBD2, cannot be checked with no DNA. Germline assignment: CDR1 KGHDR and CDR2 SFDVKD. This CDR3 comprises 16 residues. CDR3 loop: CATGGLAGSGRNEQFF.

The chain carries TRBV7-2 and TRBJ1-5; TCRdb designates TRBD1, a call that cannot be tested without DNA. This CDR3 is 14 amino acids long. Germline loops: CDR1 SGHTA, CDR2 FQGNSA. The CDR3 sequence: CASSFVGVSQPQHF.

The V and J genes are TRBV5-1 and TRBJ2-1. This CDR3 has 14 amino acids. Germline-derived CDR1 and CDR2 are SGHRS and YFSETQ. CDR3 loop: CASSLASKNNEQFF.

V is TRBV20-1 and J is TRBJ2-1; TCRdb's assignment of TRBD2 cannot be checked, as there is no DNA. The CDR3 covers 11 residues. In germline, CDR1 is DFQATT, CDR2 SNEGSKA (reference sequence). CDR3 amino acids: CSAMNAVRKLF.

The chain is built from TRBV20-1 and TRBJ2-1; TCRdb names TRBD1, which stays unverified in the absence of DNA. The CDR3 is made up of 16 amino acids. Per germline, CDR1 DFQATT and CDR2 SNEGSKA (reference sequence). The CDR3 spells CSARHPGHSSYNEQFF.

The gene calls are TRBV7-2 and TRBJ1-2. The CDR3 consists of 16 residues. Germline CDR1 is SGHTA and CDR2 is FQGNSA. CDR3: CASSPSPHREGYGYTF.

The V and J genes are TRBV5-1 and TRBJ2-1; TCRdb picks TRBD2, but there is no DNA to check that call. Germline V gene lookup returns CDR1 SGHRS and CDR2 YFSETQ. The CDR3 length is 13 residues. The CDR3 region is CASATERNNEQFF.

The J gene is TRBJ2-7, the V gene TRBV14; TCRdb calls TRBD1, which cannot be checked without DNA. The CDR3 covers 14 residues. Germline CDR1 reads SGHDN; CDR2 reads FVKESK. The CDR3 sequence: CASSQTGVSYEQYF.

The V and J genes are TRBV12-5 and TRBJ1-2. The CDR3 consists of 16 residues. CDR1 LGHNT and CDR2 FRNRAP come from the germline V gene. CDR3 region: CASGKTLDGANYGYTF.

V and J are TRBV3-1 and TRBJ2-1. The CDR3 is 17 residues long. The germline V gene has CDR1 LGHDT and CDR2 YNNKEL (reference sequence). This CDR3 reads CASSQGSLASSYNEQFF.

The CDR3: CASSPLTGENEKLFF. The rearrangement uses TRBV7-6 and TRBJ1-4; lacking DNA, the TRBD1 call made by TCRdb goes unchecked. Germline lookup yields CDR1 SGHVS and CDR2 FNYEAQ. The CDR3 is made up of 15 amino acids.

The J gene is TRBJ2-7, the V gene TRBV7-9; there is no DNA to check the TCRdb D call of TRBD1. The CDR3 extends over 16 amino acids. CDR1 SEHNR and CDR2 FQNEAQ come from the germline V gene (reference sequence). The CDR3 reads CASSPTGQGYFVEQYF.

The V gene is TRBV25-1, the J gene TRBJ2-4; there is no DNA to check the TCRdb D call of TRBD1. The length of the CDR3 is 15 residues. Germline CDR1 MGHDK, CDR2 SYGVNS. This CDR3 reads CASSEWGQGLNIQYF.